This T cell receptor (beta chain) was identified during a study of blood T cell repertoires in COVID-19. Study-level background: Sites in the United States, Italy and Spain provided acute and convalescent COVID-19 samples. In each case, the material was cDNA or gDNA derived from T cells, B-cell-depleted T cells, or PBMCs.

The V gene's germline CDR1 is SGDLS and CDR2 YYNGEE. This CDR3 contains 14 residues. J was trimmed by 7 bases and V by 4 bases; bases with no gene match: 6. In the study's own analysis: Estimated nucleated cell counts came from reference gene primer amplification. Profiling relied on immunoSEQ multiplex PCR, and the TCRdb table lists in-frame clones only, not all of them. That table is the source of V, J and clone size, and D and trimming were worked out from the DNA. Of 200,000 to 250,000 clones listed, less than 90% are singletons. Sequencing input: peripheral blood. The V call is TRBV9, the J call TRBJ2-5, with TRBD1 matching 11 bases. The receptor comes from a young man with active or convalescent COVID-19. This chain's CDR3 is CASSPTGTGGTQYF. The CDR3 nucleotides are TGTGCCAGCAGCCCCACCGGGACAGGGGGGACCCAGTACTTC.